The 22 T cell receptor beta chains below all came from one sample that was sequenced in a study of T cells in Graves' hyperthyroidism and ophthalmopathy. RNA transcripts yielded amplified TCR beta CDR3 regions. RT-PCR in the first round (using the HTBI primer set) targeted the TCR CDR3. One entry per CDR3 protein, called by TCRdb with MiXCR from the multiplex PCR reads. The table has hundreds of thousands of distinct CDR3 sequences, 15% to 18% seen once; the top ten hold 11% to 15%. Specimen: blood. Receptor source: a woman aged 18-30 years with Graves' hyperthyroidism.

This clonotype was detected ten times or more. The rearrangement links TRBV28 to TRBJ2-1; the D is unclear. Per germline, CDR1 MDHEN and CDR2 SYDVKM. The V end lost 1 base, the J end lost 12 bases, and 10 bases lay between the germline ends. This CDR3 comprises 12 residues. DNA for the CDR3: TGTGCCAGCAGTTTATTGCTATTCGCGCAGTTCTTC. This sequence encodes CASSLLLFAQFF.

This CDR3 is CSARVSGGAREQFF. CDR3 coding DNA: TGCAGTGCTAGAGTTAGCGGGGGGGCACGAGAGCAGTTCTTC. This chain joins TRBV20-1 and TRBJ2-1; 11 bases align to TRBD2. Looked up from germline, CDR1 is DFQATT and CDR2 is SNEGSKA (reference sequence). CDR3 length equals 14 residues. With 1 base clipped from V and 10 bases from J, the junction kept 6 bases outside the gene matches.

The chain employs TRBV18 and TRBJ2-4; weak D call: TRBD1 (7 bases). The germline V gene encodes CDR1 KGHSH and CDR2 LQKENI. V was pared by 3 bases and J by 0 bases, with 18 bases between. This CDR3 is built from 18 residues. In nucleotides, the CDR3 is TGTGCCAGCTCACCCACGACAGGGACTGCACTAGCCAAAAACATTCAGTACTTC. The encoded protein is CASSPTTGTALAKNIQYF.

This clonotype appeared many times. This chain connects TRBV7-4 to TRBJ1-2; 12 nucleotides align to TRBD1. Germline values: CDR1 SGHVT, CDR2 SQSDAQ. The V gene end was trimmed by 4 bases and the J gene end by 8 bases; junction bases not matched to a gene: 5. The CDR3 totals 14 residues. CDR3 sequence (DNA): TGTGCCAGCAGCTCGGGACAGGGGGCGATAGGCTACACCTTC. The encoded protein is CASSSGQGAIGYTF.

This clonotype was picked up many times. The CDR3 loop reads CATSSPGTGGRGYTF. In nucleotides, the CDR3 is TGTGCCACCAGCAGCCCCGGGACAGGAGGACGTGGCTACACCTTC. The chain employs TRBV15 and TRBJ1-2; TRBD1 matches 8 bases. CDR1 and CDR2 from the germline V gene are LNHNV and YYDKDF (reference sequence). The CDR3 sequence is 15 residues long. J lost 7 bases, V lost 3 bases, and 10 bases had no gene match.

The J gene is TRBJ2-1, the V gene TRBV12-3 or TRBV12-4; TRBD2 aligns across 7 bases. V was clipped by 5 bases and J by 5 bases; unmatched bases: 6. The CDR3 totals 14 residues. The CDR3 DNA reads TGTGCCAGCAGTGCCTCCGGGACTAACAATGAGCAGTTCTTC. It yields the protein CASSASGTNNEQFF.

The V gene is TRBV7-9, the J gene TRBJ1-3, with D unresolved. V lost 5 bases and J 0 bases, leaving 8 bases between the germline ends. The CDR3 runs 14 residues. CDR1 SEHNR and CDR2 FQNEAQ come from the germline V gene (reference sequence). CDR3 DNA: TGTGCCAGCAGCCAGGACCTCTCTGGAAACACCATATATTTT. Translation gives CASSQDLSGNTIYF.

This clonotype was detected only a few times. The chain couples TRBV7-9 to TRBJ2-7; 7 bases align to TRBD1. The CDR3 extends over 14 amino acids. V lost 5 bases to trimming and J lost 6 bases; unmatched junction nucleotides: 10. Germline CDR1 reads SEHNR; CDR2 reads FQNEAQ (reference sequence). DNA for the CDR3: TGTGCCAGCAGCGCTGAAACAGGGGTTGGCGAGCAGTACTTC. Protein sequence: CASSAETGVGEQYF.

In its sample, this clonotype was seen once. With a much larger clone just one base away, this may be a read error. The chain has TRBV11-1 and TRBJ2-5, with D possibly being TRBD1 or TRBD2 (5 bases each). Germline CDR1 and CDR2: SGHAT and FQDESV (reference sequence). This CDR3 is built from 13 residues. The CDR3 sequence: CARSLYEGMIQYF. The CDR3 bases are TGTGCCCGCAGCTTATATGAGGGGATGATCCAGTACTTC.

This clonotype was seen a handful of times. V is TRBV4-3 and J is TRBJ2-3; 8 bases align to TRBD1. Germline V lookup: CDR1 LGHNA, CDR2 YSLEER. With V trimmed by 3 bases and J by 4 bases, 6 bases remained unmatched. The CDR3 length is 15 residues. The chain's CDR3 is CASSQGAGGADTQYF. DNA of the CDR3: TGCGCCAGCAGCCAGGGGGCAGGGGGCGCAGATACGCAGTATTTT.

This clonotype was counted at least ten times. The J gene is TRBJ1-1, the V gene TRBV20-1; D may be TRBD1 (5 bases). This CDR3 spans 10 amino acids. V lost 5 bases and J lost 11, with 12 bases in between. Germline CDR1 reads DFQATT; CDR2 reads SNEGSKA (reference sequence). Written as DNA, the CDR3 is TGCAGTGCTGAACAAGGGACGGCTTTCTTT. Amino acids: CSAEQGTAFF.

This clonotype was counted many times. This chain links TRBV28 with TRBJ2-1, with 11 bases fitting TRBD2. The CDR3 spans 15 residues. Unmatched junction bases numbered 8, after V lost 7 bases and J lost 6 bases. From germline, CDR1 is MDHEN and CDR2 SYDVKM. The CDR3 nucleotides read TGTGCCAGCAACTTAGCGGGAGGGTGGGCCAATGAGCAGTTCTTC. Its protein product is CASNLAGGWANEQFF.

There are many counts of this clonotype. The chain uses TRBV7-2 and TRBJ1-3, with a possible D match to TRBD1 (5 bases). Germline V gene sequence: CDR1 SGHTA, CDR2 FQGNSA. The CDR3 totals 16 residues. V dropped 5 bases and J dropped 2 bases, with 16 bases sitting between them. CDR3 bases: TGTGCCAGCAGCCTACGGGGGGGAGGCACTGGAAACACCATATATTTT. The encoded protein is CASSLRGGGTGNTIYF.

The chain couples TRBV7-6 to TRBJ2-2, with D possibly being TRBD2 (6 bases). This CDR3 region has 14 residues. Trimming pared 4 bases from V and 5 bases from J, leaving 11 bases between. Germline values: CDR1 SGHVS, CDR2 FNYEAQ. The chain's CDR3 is CASSSLARTGELFF. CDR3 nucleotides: TGTGCCAGCAGCTCCCTAGCGAGGACCGGGGAGCTGTTTTTT.

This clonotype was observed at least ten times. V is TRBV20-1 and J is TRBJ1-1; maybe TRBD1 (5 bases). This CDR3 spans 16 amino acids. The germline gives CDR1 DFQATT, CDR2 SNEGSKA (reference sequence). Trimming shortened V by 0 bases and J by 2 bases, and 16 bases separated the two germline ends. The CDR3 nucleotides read TGCAGTGCTAGAGATTGGGGGGAGGGCCGAAACACTGAAGCTTTCTTT. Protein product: CSARDWGEGRNTEAFF.

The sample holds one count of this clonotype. CDR3 sequence: CASTTTGQGARMAGELFF. Written as DNA, the CDR3 is TGTGCCAGCACCACCACGGGACAGGGGGCTAGGATGGCCGGGGAGCTGTTTTTT. This sequence joins TRBV12-3 or TRBV12-4 and TRBJ2-2; 12 positions agree with TRBD1. The CDR3 length is 18 residues. The J segment lost 6 bases and the V segment lost 7 bases, leaving 15 bases of the junction unmatched.

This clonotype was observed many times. The chain's CDR3 is CAISGTAYEQYF. The CDR3 DNA is TGTGCCATCAGTGGGACTGCCTACGAGCAGTACTTC. This chain links TRBV10-3 with TRBJ2-7; maybe TRBD2 (5 bases). CDR3 length equals 12 residues. From germline, CDR1 is ENHRY and CDR2 SYGVKD. V shed 4 bases and J shed 2 bases, with 6 bases lying between them.

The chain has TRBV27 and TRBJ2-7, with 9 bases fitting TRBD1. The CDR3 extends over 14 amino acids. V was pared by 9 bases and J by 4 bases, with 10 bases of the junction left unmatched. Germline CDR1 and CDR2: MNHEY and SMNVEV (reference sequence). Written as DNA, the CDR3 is TGTGCCAGTGGAGACGGGACAGGGAAGTACGAGCAGTACTTC. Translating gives CASGDGTGKYEQYF.

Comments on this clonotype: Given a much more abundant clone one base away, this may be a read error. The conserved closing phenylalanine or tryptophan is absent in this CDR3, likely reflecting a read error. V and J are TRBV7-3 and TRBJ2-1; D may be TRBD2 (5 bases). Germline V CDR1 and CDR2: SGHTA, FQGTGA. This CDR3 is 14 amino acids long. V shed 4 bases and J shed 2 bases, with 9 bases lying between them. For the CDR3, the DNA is TGTGCCAGCAGCTCTCGGGGAGCCTACAATGAGCAGTTCTCC. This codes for CASSSRGAYNEQFS.

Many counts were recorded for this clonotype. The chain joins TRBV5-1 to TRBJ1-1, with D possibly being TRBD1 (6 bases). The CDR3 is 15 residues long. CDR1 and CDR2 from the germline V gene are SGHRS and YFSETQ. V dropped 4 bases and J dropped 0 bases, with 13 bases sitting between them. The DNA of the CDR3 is TGCGCCAGCAGCCCCAAGGGGGGGTTGAACACTGAAGCTTTCTTT. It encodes CASSPKGGLNTEAFF. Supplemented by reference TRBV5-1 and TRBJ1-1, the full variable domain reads KAGVTQTPRYLIKTRGQQVTLSCSPISGHRSVSWYQQTPGQGLQFLFEYFSETQRNKGNFPGRFSGRQFSNSRSEMNVSTLELGDSALYLCASSPKGGLNTEAFFGQGTRLTVV.

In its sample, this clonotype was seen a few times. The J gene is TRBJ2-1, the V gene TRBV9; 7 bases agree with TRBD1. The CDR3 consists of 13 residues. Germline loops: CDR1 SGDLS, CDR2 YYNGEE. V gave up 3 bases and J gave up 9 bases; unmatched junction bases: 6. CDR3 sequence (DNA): TGTGCCAGCAGCGCAGGGGGTTATCGTGAGCAGTTCTTC. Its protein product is CASSAGGYREQFF.

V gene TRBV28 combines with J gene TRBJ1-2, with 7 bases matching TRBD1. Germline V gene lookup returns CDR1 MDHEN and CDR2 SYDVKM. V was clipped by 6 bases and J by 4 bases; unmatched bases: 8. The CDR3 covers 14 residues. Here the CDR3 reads CASRVQGRGYGYTF. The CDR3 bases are TGTGCCAGCAGGGTACAGGGGAGAGGCTATGGCTACACCTTC.